A selection of T cell receptor beta chains follows, all from one sample in a study of CD8+ T cells in alopecia areata. Assay used: immunoSEQ multiplex PCR; TCRdb lists only in-frame clones, some missing. The sample consists of around 150,000 clones, more than 55% of them appearing once. The specimen sequenced was CD8+ T cells sorted from blood. These receptors were obtained from a human donor in good health. Each CDR3 is given with its conserved first and last residue. Fields, in order: clone size, D gene, J gene, V gene, CDR3 DNA, CDR3 protein. The D gene is left open where the match is weak. Where a row states a size, it is once, few, many or the class of an expanded clone; other rows omit it.

>once|NA|TRBJ2-3|TRBV6-5
TGTGCCAGCGGACGCACAGATACGCAGTATTTT
CASGRTDTQYF
>few|TRBD1|TRBJ1-2|TRBV5-6
TGTGCCAGCAGCCAGACAGGGTACTATGGCTACACCTTC
CASSQTGYYGYTF
>NA|TRBD1|TRBJ2-7|TRBV29-1
TGCAGCGCTCACAGGGGGTACGAGCAGTACTTC
CSAHRGYEQYF
>NA|NA|TRBJ2-1|TRBV27
TGTGCCAGCAGTACAAGGACAGCCTACAATGAGCAGTTCTTC
CASSTRTAYNEQFF
>few|NA|TRBJ2-5|TRBV7-9
TGTGCCAGCAGCGGGACGGTCCAGTACTTC
CASSGTVQYF
>few|TRBD2|TRBJ2-1|TRBV19
TGTGCCAGTAGTATAGTGGCTAGCGGAAACAATGAGCAGTTCTTC
CASSIVASGNNEQFF
>NA|TRBD1|TRBJ1-1|TRBV7-9
TGTGCCACCGATATCCCCACGGACAGGTACGACACTGAAGCTTTCTTT
CATDIPTDRYDTEAFF
>NA|NA|TRBJ2-1|TRBV7-6
TGTGCCAGCAGCCCCCGTACCAGCTCCTACAATGAGCAGTTCTTC
CASSPRTSSYNEQFF
>few|NA|TRBJ2-2|TRBV9
TGTGCCAGCAGGGGGGGAATGGCCACCGGGGAGCTGTTTTTT
CASRGGMATGELFF
>few|TRBD2|TRBJ2-7|TRBV27
TGTGCCAGCAGCCTAGCGAGCGGGAGCGTTTTTTACGAGCAGTACTTC
CASSLASGSVFYEQYF
>NA|NA|TRBJ2-6|TRBV2
TGTGCCAGCAGGTTAGGTTTCTCTGGGGCCAACGTCCTGACTTTC
CASRLGFSGANVLTF
>few|NA|TRBJ2-6|TRBV25-1
TGTGTCTCCCCTACAGGGCCCGCTGGGGCCAACGTCCTGACTTTC
CVSPTGPAGANVLTF
>NA|NA|TRBJ1-2|TRBV25-1
TGTGCCAGCAGTGAGGGCCAGAACTATGGCTACACCTTC
CASSEGQNYGYTF
>NA|NA|TRBJ2-5|TRBV5-4
TGTGCCAGCAGCTCGGGACCGGCGCGGGAGACCCAGTACTTC
CASSSGPARETQYF